The 19 T cell receptor beta chains in this list originate from one sample, sequenced in a study of cytomegalovirus exposure and HLA in healthy donors. Primers: 60 Vbeta forward and 13 Jbeta reverse. The assay was immunoSEQ multiplex PCR, and TCRdb's table has in-frame clones only and misses some. The sample includes some 190,000 clones, approximately 86% seen only once; the top ten take approximately 0.31%. Material: PBMCs. The source is a woman aged 30 to 39 in good health and CMV-seronegative.

This clone was detected only once. The V and J genes are TRBV5-1 and TRBJ2-5, with 8 positions matching TRBD2. There are 16 residues in the CDR3. Germline V gene sequence: CDR1 SGHRS, CDR2 YFSETQ. With V trimmed by 5 bases and J by 5 bases, 14 bases remained unmatched. The CDR3 protein is CASSTTGLGNSETQYF. DNA of the CDR3: TGCGCCAGCAGTACAACGGGACTAGGCAATTCCGAGACCCAGTACTTC.

Concerning this clone: At one boundary the junction diverges from the germline segment, which might be a read error. In DNA form, the CDR3 reads TGTGCCAGCAGTACGACACGGGGGGTGGAAGAGGCCCAGTACTTC. This encodes CASSTTRGVEEAQYF. The V call is TRBV28, the J call TRBJ2-5; 7 nucleotides line up with TRBD2. Looked up from germline, CDR1 is MDHEN and CDR2 is SYDVKM. The CDR3 is 15 amino acids. The whole variable domain, filled in from reference TRBV28 and TRBJ2-5, reads DVKVTQSSRYLVKRTGEKVFLECVQDMDHENMFWYRQDPGLGLRLIYFSYDVKMKEKGDIPEGYSVSREKKERFSLILESASTNQTSMYLCASSTTRGVEEAQYFGPGTRLLVL.

The V and J genes are TRBV6-6 and TRBJ2-7; D is possibly TRBD2 (6 bases). Germline loops: CDR1 MNHNY, CDR2 SVGAGI (reference sequence). The V gene lost 0 bases and the J gene lost 1 base, with 10 bases spanning the gap. The CDR3 is 15 amino acids. The CDR3 loop is CASSYSGGSSYEQYF. The CDR3 bases are TGTGCCAGCAGTTACTCGGGGGGAAGTTCCTACGAGCAGTACTTC.

This clone was counted only a few times. J is TRBJ2-1 and V is TRBV4-2; weak D call: TRBD1 (6 bases). V shed 4 bases and J shed 5 bases, with 15 bases lying between them. The CDR3 has 15 residues. Germline V gives CDR1 LGHNA, CDR2 YNFKEQ. The CDR3 loop reads CASSRLDRNNNEQFF. The CDR3 bases are TGTGCCAGCAGCCGACTTGACAGGAATAACAATGAGCAGTTCTTC.

This clone is a singleton in its sample. The V gene is TRBV6-4, the J gene TRBJ2-3, with 8 bases matching TRBD2. Germline V gives CDR1 MRHNA, CDR2 SNTAGT. This CDR3 has 15 amino acids. J was trimmed by 5 bases and V by 7 bases; bases with no gene match: 11. The CDR3 here is CASILTGLAGDTQYF. DNA for the CDR3: TGTGCCAGCATCTTGACCGGACTAGCCGGAGATACGCAGTATTTT.

The chain employs TRBV19 and TRBJ2-3; D might be TRBD1 (6 bases). CDR1 LNHDA and CDR2 SQIVND come from the germline V gene (reference sequence). Between the trimmed V and J ends, which lost 1 base and 4 bases, there was a span of 12 bases. This CDR3 is 15 amino acids long. CDR3 residues: CASSIGQGIADTQYF. DNA for the CDR3: TGTGCCAGTAGTATAGGCCAGGGGATCGCAGATACGCAGTATTTT. The full variable domain, completed using reference TRBV19 and TRBJ2-3, is DGGITQSPKYLFRKEGQNVTLSCEQNLNHDAMYWYRQDPGQGLRLIYYSQIVNDFQKGDIAEGYSVSREKKESFPLTVTSAQKNPTAFYLCASSIGQGIADTQYFGPGTRLTVL.

The chain combines TRBV6-6 with TRBJ2-7, with 9 bases identical to TRBD1. This CDR3 spans 14 amino acids. In germline, CDR1 is MNHNY, CDR2 SVGAGI (reference sequence). J lost 4 bases, V lost 5 bases, and 6 bases had no gene match. The CDR3 spells CASSHGTGRYEQYF. CDR3 DNA sequence: TGTGCCAGCAGTCACGGGACAGGGAGGTACGAGCAGTACTTC.

The genes are TRBV7-9 and TRBJ2-2; 11 nucleotides agree with TRBD2. The CDR3 has 16 amino acids. CDR1 is SEHNR, CDR2 FQNEAQ, per germline (reference sequence). The V gene end was trimmed by 5 bases and the J gene end by 7 bases; junction bases not matched to a gene: 9. The CDR3 DNA follows: TGTGCCAGCAGCCTCGGCGGACTAGCGGGCATCGGGGAGCTGTTTTTT. Its translation: CASSLGGLAGIGELFF. The whole variable domain, filled in from reference TRBV7-9 and TRBJ2-2, reads DTGVSQNPRHKITKRGQNVTFRCDPISEHNRLYWYRQTLGQGPEFLTYFQNEAQLEKSRLLSDRFSAERPKGSFSTLEIQRTEQGDSAMYLCASSLGGLAGIGELFFGEGSRLTVL.

The chain is built from TRBV29-1 and TRBJ2-5; D perhaps matches TRBD2 (5 bases). V shed 4 bases and J shed 3 bases, with 15 bases lying between them. Germline CDR1 and CDR2: SQVTM and ANQGSEA. This CDR3 region has 14 residues. This CDR3 is CSVGVGGGEETQYF. CDR3 coding DNA: TGCAGCGTTGGTGTAGGCGGAGGTGAAGAGACCCAGTACTTC.

The V call is TRBV5-6, the J call TRBJ2-3; 9 bases are a match to TRBD2. CDR1 is SGHDT and CDR2 is YYEEEE in the germline V gene. This CDR3 contains 15 residues. J gave up 3 bases and V 0 bases, and 2 bases lay outside the gene matches. The CDR3 loop is CASSLAAGGTDTQYF. DNA of the CDR3: TGTGCCAGCAGCTTGGCGGCGGGGGGGACAGATACGCAGTATTTT.

The chain combines TRBV7-2 with TRBJ1-3; D is uncertain. The CDR3 loop spans 16 amino acids. Germline V gene sequence: CDR1 SGHTA, CDR2 FQGNSA. Trimming took 2 bases from V and 3 from J, leaving 14 bases between them. The CDR3 reads CASSLSGRYSGNTIYF. In DNA, the CDR3 is TGTGCCAGCAGCTTAAGTGGCAGATACAGTGGAAACACCATATATTTT.

In this sample, this clone turned up a few times. The rearrangement uses TRBV20-1 and TRBJ1-2, with D maybe TRBD1 (6 bases). Trimming cost V 6 bases and J 8 bases, with 13 bases left between them. There are 11 residues in the CDR3. In germline, CDR1 is DFQATT, CDR2 SNEGSKA (reference sequence). CDR3 protein: CSAPERGGYTF. As DNA, the CDR3 is TGCAGTGCCCCGGAGAGGGGGGGCTACACCTTC.

This clone was counted a single time. CDR3 bases: TGCGCCAGCAGTAGCCCTGGTACCTACACTGAAGCTTTCTTT. It encodes CASSSPGTYTEAFF. The chain employs TRBV10-2 and TRBJ1-1; D gene uncertain. Trimming took 5 bases from V and 3 from J, leaving 13 bases between them. The CDR3 consists of 14 residues. In germline, CDR1 is WSHSY, CDR2 SAAADI.

This clone came up a few times. J is TRBJ1-2 and V is TRBV2, with D perhaps TRBD1 (5 bases). This CDR3 spans 13 amino acids. Trimming removed 6 bases from V and 6 bases from J, with 14 bases in between. Germline V gene lookup returns CDR1 SNHLY and CDR2 FYNNEI. CDR3 coding DNA: TGTGCCAGCAGGGGCGAAGGGGAACATGGCTACACCTTC. It yields the protein CASRGEGEHGYTF.

This chain connects TRBV6-1 to TRBJ2-7; TRBD1 might be the D (6 bases). This CDR3 contains 17 residues. Trimming took off 3 bases at V and 1 base at J, with 19 bases between the two ends. Germline-derived CDR1 and CDR2 are MNHNS and SASEGT. CDR3: CASSESPGRGNSYEQYF. CDR3 coding DNA: TGTGCCAGCAGTGAGTCCCCCGGCAGGGGCAATTCCTACGAGCAGTACTTC.

The chain combines TRBV14 with TRBJ2-7, with 7 bases aligning to TRBD2. The V gene end was trimmed by 5 bases and the J gene end by 5 bases; junction bases not matched to a gene: 12. CDR1 and CDR2 (germline): SGHDN, FVKESK. The CDR3 loop spans 15 amino acids. The CDR3 sequence is CASSSPGGRFDEQYF. The DNA for the CDR3 is TGTGCCAGCAGCTCCCCGGGAGGTAGGTTCGACGAGCAGTACTTC.

This clone was recorded only once. The chain is built from TRBV13 and TRBJ2-1, with 8 bases fitting TRBD1. The germline V gene has CDR1 PRHDT and CDR2 FYEKMQ (reference sequence). Trimming cost V 4 bases and J 4 bases; bases outside gene matches: 9. This CDR3 region has 16 residues. The CDR3 DNA reads TGTGCCAGCAGCTCCAAGACAGGGGACGGATACAATGAGCAGTTCTTC. It translates to CASSSKTGDGYNEQFF.

This chain uses TRBV6-1 with TRBJ1-2; 8 positions match TRBD1. Losses at the gene ends were 6 bases for V and 8 bases for J; bases not matched to a gene: 11. Germline V lookup: CDR1 MNHNS, CDR2 SASEGT. The CDR3 consists of 14 residues. CDR3: CASSLWTGQDGYTF. The CDR3 DNA reads TGTGCCAGCAGCCTCTGGACAGGGCAAGACGGCTACACCTTC.

This sequence joins TRBV5-1 and TRBJ2-1; no reliable D call. This CDR3 region has 13 residues. Trimming cost V 1 base and J 8 bases, with 10 bases left between them. Germline assignment: CDR1 SGHRS and CDR2 YFSETQ. The CDR3 here is CASSLPGYDEQFF. For the CDR3, the DNA is TGCGCCAGCAGCTTGCCCGGGTATGATGAGCAGTTCTTC.